Below, 19 T cell receptor beta chains from the same sample are listed, as sequenced in a study of T cells in Graves' hyperthyroidism and ophthalmopathy. There were TCR beta CDR3 regions amplified from RNA transcripts. During a first-round RT-PCR of the TCR CDR3, the HTBI primer set was used. TCRdb recomputed calls from the multiplex PCR reads with MiXCR, one row per CDR3 protein. The profile covers 600,000 to 850,000 distinct CDR3 sequences, with about 19% appearing a single time and 16% taken by the ten largest. Specimen: blood. These receptors all stem from a woman aged 45-60 years with Graves' hyperthyroidism that later progressed to Graves' ophthalmopathy.

This sequence joins TRBV9 and TRBJ2-1, with D possibly being TRBD2 (7 bases). Germline assignment: CDR1 SGDLS and CDR2 YYNGEE. This CDR3 has 17 residues. The V end was cut by 4 bases, the J end by 2 bases, with 19 bases between. CDR3 DNA sequence: TGTGCCAGCAGCCCTCGGGGAGGGGGGGGGGCCTACAATGAGCAGTTCTTC. Protein sequence: CASSPRGGGGAYNEQFF.

This clonotype was counted a few times. Its ends do not fully match the called genes, so a read error is possible. The chain combines TRBV7-7 with TRBJ1-3; D gene uncertain. This CDR3 is 15 amino acids long. Germline CDR1 SSHAT, CDR2 FNYEAQ (reference sequence). The CDR3, as DNA: TGTGCTAGCAGCTTAGCCGCTACCTCTGGAAACACCATATATTTT. This gives the protein CASSLAATSGNTIYF.

This clonotype was detected a few times. This chain joins TRBV6-1 and TRBJ1-2; no firm D call. The CDR3 sequence is 17 residues long. With 0 bases removed from V and 2 bases from J, the gap between germline ends came to 16 bases. CDR1 MNHNS and CDR2 SASEGT come from the germline V gene. CDR3 sequence (DNA): TGTGCCAGCAGTGAAGCCACTTTCCACACAGCGAACTATGGCTACACCTTC. As protein: CASSEATFHTANYGYTF.

Only a few counts were recorded for this clonotype. The V gene is TRBV29-1, the J gene TRBJ2-1; TRBD2 matches at 8 bases. In germline, CDR1 is SQVTM, CDR2 ANQGSEA. V lost 4 bases and J lost 5; bases outside the gene matches: 7. The CDR3 loop spans 14 amino acids. This CDR3 is CSVGGTSTDNEQFF. Written as DNA, the CDR3 is TGCAGCGTTGGAGGGACTAGTACCGACAATGAGCAGTTCTTC.

This clonotype was counted ten times or more. This chain uses TRBV3-1 with TRBJ1-5; D gene ambiguous. Germline V gene data show CDR1 as LGHDT and CDR2 as YNNKEL (reference sequence). This CDR3 region has 14 residues. Trimming left V 0 bases short and J 7 bases short, with 10 bases between. The CDR3 spells CASSQDSGIQPQHF. The CDR3 nucleotides are TGTGCCAGCAGCCAAGATTCGGGGATCCAGCCCCAGCATTTT.

This clonotype has more than one count but fewer than ten. The CDR3 loop is CASSPGATHDEAFF. The CDR3 DNA is TGTGCCAGCAGCCCAGGGGCCACTCACGATGAAGCTTTCTTT. The chain uses TRBV27 and TRBJ1-1; D possibly corresponds to TRBD1 (6 bases). Trimming took 6 bases from V and 7 from J, leaving 18 bases between them. Looked up from germline, CDR1 is MNHEY and CDR2 is SMNVEV (reference sequence). The CDR3 extends over 14 amino acids.

This clonotype has more than one count but fewer than ten. The V gene is TRBV20-1, the J gene TRBJ2-7; D perhaps matches TRBD2 (6 bases). Trimming shortened V by 0 bases and J by 0 bases, and 15 bases separated the two germline ends. CDR1 is DFQATT, CDR2 SNEGSKA, per germline (reference sequence). CDR3 length: 16 residues. The CDR3 DNA sequence: TGCAGTGCTAGAGATCCGGGACTCGGGGGCTCCTACGAGCAGTACTTC. It encodes CSARDPGLGGSYEQYF.

Only a few counts were recorded for this clonotype. V gene TRBV6-1 combines with J gene TRBJ2-7; possible D gene TRBD2, 5 bases. Between the trimmed V and J ends, which lost 4 bases and 1 base, there was a span of 8 bases. The CDR3 has 13 amino acids. Looked up from germline, CDR1 is MNHNS and CDR2 is SASEGT. The CDR3 DNA reads TGTGCCAGCAGTGGAGGGATGTCCTACGAGCAGTACTTC. This translates into CASSGGMSYEQYF.

At least ten counts were recorded for this clonotype. The junction shows a germline mismatch at one end, possibly a read error. The V and J genes are TRBV5-1 and TRBJ2-5, with no clear D. The CDR3 runs to 11 residues. The V gene's germline CDR1 is SGHRS and CDR2 YFSETQ. The CDR3 loop reads CASSLEETQYF. DNA for the CDR3: TGTGCCAGCAGCTTAGAAGAGACCCAGTACTTC.

This clonotype was counted a few times. The chain combines TRBV19 with TRBJ2-5; tentative D call: TRBD1 (6 bases). With 9 bases removed from V and 0 bases from J, the gap between germline ends came to 17 bases. Looked up from germline, CDR1 is LNHDA and CDR2 is SQIVND (reference sequence). The CDR3 contains 15 residues. The CDR3: CASKPGQQYQETQYF. CDR3 bases: TGTGCCAGCAAGCCGGGACAACAGTACCAAGAGACCCAGTACTTC.

This sequence joins TRBV6-1 and TRBJ2-2; 9 nucleotides agree with TRBD2. There are 17 residues in the CDR3. CDR1 MNHNS and CDR2 SASEGT come from the germline V gene. Germline trimming cut 5 bases from V and 1 base from J; bases unmatched to any gene: 8. The CDR3 loop is CASSSPGSGGNTGELFF. The DNA of the CDR3 is TGTGCCAGCAGTTCCCCAGGTAGCGGGGGGAACACCGGGGAGCTGTTTTTT.

The chain employs TRBV7-9 and TRBJ2-7; D might be TRBD2 (5 bases). The germline V gene encodes CDR1 SEHNR and CDR2 FQNEAQ (reference sequence). The CDR3 extends over 15 amino acids. With 6 bases removed from V and 6 bases from J, the gap between germline ends came to 21 bases. In DNA form, the CDR3 reads TGTGCCAGCAGACCCGGGATTCTGGTGGGCATCGAGCAGTACTTC. Translating it yields CASRPGILVGIEQYF.

The table lists this clonotype with a few counts. This chain joins TRBV28 and TRBJ1-5; the match to TRBD1 covers 9 bases. Germline V gene data show CDR1 as MDHEN and CDR2 as SYDVKM. V was pared by 6 bases and J by 7 bases, with 13 bases of the junction left unmatched. The CDR3 spans 16 residues. In DNA, the CDR3 is TGTGCCAGCAGCCCCCCCGGAGGAACAGGGGGCCAGCCCCAGCATTTT. This sequence encodes CASSPPGGTGGQPQHF. Together with reference TRBV28 and TRBJ1-5, the CDR3 gives the full variable domain: DVKVTQSSRYLVKRTGEKVFLECVQDMDHENMFWYRQDPGLGLRLIYFSYDVKMKEKGDIPEGYSVSREKKERFSLILESASTNQTSMYLCASSPPGGTGGQPQHFGDGTRLSIL.

This clonotype was observed many times. The chain couples TRBV3-1 to TRBJ2-5; 13 bases match TRBD2. The CDR3 contains 16 residues. The germline V gene has CDR1 LGHDT and CDR2 YNNKEL (reference sequence). Losses at the gene ends were 0 bases for V and 5 bases for J; bases not matched to a gene: 3. The CDR3 nucleotides are TGTGCCAGCAGCCAAGATGGGACTAGCGGGGAGGAGACCCAGTACTTC. Translating gives CASSQDGTSGEETQYF.

This chain joins TRBV29-1 and TRBJ2-7; D is undetermined. From germline, CDR1 is SQVTM and CDR2 ANQGSEA. Trimming removed 4 bases from V and 4 bases from J, with 8 bases in between. This CDR3 is 11 amino acids long. CDR3 in amino acids: CSVVGLYEQYF. For the CDR3, the DNA is TGCAGCGTTGTGGGTTTGTACGAGCAGTACTTC.

There are many counts of this clonotype. The V call is TRBV2, the J call TRBJ1-1; 7 bases map to TRBD1. Germline CDR1 SNHLY, CDR2 FYNNEI. V lost 6 bases to trimming and J lost 1 base; unmatched junction nucleotides: 2. The CDR3 has 13 amino acids. The CDR3 protein is CASRQGTNTEAFF. In DNA form, the CDR3 reads TGTGCCAGCAGACAGGGGACGAACACTGAAGCTTTCTTT.

This clonotype was seen repeatedly, ten times or more. The chain uses TRBV6-1 and TRBJ2-7; 9 nucleotides line up with TRBD2. This CDR3 comprises 14 residues. Germline CDR1 and CDR2: MNHNS and SASEGT. V was clipped by 5 bases and J by 7 bases; unmatched bases: 9. CDR3 protein: CASSYQRGAGEQYF. CDR3 DNA: TGTGCCAGCAGTTACCAGCGGGGGGCCGGGGAGCAGTACTTC.

This clonotype was detected many times. A junction boundary mismatches the germline segment, possibly from a read error. V gene TRBV7-7 combines with J gene TRBJ2-5; possibly TRBD1 for D (6 bases). The germline V gene encodes CDR1 SSHAT and CDR2 FNYEAQ (reference sequence). This CDR3 contains 14 residues. Written as DNA, the CDR3 is TGTGCTAGCAGCTTACAGGGTTTTAGGGAGACCCAGTACTTC. Translating it yields CASSLQGFRETQYF.

CDR3: CASSVRQESSGNTIYF. The CDR3 DNA reads as TGTGCCAGCAGCGTGAGGCAGGAGAGCTCTGGAAACACCATATATTTT. The chain combines TRBV5-4 with TRBJ1-3, with D unresolved. V gave up 4 bases and J gave up 0 bases, with 14 bases separating them. This CDR3 contains 16 residues. Germline CDR1 and CDR2: SGHNT and YYREEE (reference sequence). Full variable domain (rest looked up from reference TRBV5-4 and TRBJ1-3): ETGVTQSPTHLIKTRGQQVTLRCSSQSGHNTVSWYQQALGQGPQFIFQYYREEENGRGNFPPRFSGLQFPNYSSELNVNALELDDSALYLCASSVRQESSGNTIYFGEGSWLTVV.